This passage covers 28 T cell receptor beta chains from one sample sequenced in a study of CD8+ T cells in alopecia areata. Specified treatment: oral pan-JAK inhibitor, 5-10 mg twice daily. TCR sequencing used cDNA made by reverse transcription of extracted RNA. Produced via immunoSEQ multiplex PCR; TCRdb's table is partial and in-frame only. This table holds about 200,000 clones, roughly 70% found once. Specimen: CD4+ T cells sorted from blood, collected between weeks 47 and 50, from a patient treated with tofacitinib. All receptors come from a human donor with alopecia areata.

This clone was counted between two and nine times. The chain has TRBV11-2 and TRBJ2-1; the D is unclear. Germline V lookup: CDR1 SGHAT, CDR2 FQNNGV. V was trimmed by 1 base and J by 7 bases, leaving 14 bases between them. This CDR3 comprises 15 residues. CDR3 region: CASSLGGGRENEQFF. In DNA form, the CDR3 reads TGTGCCAGCAGCTTAGGAGGTGGTAGGGAAAATGAGCAGTTCTTC.

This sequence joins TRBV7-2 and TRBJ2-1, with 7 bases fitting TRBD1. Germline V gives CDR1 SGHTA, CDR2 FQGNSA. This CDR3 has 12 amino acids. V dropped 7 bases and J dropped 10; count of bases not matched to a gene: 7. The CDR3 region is CASTATGAEQFF. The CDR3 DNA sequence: TGTGCCAGCACCGCTACAGGGGCCGAGCAGTTCTTC.

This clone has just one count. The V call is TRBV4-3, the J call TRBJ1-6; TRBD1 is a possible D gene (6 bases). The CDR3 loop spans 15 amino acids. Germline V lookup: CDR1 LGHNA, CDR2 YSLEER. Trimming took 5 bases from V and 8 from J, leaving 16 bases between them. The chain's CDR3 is CASSAAPGADSPLHF. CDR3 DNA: TGCGCCAGCAGCGCAGCGCCGGGGGCAGATTCACCCCTCCACTTT.

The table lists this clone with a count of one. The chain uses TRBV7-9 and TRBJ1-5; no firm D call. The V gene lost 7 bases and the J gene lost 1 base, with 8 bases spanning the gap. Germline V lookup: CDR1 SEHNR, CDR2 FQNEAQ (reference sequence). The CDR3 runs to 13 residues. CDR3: CASNEQSNQPQHF. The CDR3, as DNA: TGTGCCAGCAACGAGCAGAGCAATCAGCCCCAGCATTTT.

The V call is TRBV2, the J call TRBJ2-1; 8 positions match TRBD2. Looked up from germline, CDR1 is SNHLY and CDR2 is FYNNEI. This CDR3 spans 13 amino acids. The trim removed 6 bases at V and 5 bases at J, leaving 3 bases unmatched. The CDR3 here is CASRLADNNEQFF. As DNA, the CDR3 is TGTGCCAGCAGACTAGCGGATAACAATGAGCAGTTCTTC.

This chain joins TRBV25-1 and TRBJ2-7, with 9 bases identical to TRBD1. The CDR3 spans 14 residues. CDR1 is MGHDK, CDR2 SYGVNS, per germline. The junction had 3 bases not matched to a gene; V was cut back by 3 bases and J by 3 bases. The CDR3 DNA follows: TGTGCCAGCAGTGACCCGGACAGGGGCTACGAGCAGTACTTC. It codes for CASSDPDRGYEQYF.

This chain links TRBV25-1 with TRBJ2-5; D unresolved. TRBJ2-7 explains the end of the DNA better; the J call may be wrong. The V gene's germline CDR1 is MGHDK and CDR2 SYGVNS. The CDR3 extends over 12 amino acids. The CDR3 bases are TGTGCCAGCTCCAGTTCCACCTACGAGCAGTACTTC. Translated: CASSSSTYEQYF.

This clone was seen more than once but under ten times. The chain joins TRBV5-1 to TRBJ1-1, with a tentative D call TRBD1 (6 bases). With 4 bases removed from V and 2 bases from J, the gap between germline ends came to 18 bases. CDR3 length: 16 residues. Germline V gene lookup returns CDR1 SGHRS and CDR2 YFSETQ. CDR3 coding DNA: TGCGCCAGCAGCAACGCAGTCACACAGGGTAACACTGAAGCTTTCTTT. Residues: CASSNAVTQGNTEAFF.

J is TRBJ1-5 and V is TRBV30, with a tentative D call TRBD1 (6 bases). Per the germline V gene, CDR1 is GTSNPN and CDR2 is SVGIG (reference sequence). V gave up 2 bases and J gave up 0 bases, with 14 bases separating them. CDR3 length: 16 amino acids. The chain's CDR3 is CAWSTGQLNSNQPQHF. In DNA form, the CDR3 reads TGTGCCTGGAGTACGGGACAACTTAATAGCAATCAGCCCCAGCATTTT.

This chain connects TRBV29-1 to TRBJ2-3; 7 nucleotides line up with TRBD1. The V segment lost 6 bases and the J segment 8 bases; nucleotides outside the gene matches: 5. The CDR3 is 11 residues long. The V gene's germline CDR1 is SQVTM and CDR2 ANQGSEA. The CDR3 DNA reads TGCAGCGTATGGACAGGAAGTACGCAGTATTTT. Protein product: CSVWTGSTQYF.

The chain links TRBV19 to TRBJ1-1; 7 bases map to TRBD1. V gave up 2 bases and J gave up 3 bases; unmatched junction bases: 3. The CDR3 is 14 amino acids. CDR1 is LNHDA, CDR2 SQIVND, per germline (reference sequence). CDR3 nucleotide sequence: TGTGCCAGTAGTATAACAGGGGAGGACACTGAAGCTTTCTTT. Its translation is CASSITGEDTEAFF.

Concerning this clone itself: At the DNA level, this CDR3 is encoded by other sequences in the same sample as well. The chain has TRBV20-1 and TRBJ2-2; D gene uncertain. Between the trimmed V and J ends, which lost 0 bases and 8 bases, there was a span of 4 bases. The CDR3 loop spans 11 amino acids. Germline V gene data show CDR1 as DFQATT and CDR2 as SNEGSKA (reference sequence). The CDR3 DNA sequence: TGCAGTGCTAGAGATGATGGGGAGCTGTTTTTT. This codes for CSARDDGELFF.

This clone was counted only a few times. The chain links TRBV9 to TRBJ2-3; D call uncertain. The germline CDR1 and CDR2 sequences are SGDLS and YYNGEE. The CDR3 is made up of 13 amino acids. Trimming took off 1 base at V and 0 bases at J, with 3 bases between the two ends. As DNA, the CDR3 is TGTGCCAGCAGCGTACTCAGCACAGATACGCAGTATTTT. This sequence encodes CASSVLSTDTQYF.

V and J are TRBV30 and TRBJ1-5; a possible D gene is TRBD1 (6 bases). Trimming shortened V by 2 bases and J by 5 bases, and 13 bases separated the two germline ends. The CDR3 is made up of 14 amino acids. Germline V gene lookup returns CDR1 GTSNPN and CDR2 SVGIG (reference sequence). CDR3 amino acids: CAWSRWTADQPQHF. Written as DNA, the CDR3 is TGTGCCTGGAGTCGATGGACAGCGGATCAGCCCCAGCATTTT.

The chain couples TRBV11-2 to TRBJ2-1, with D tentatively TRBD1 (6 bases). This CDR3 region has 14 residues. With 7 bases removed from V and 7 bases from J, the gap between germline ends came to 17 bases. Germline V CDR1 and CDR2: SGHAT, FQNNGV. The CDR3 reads CASISDRYGNEQFF. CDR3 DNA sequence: TGTGCCAGCATCTCAGACAGGTACGGGAATGAGCAGTTCTTC.

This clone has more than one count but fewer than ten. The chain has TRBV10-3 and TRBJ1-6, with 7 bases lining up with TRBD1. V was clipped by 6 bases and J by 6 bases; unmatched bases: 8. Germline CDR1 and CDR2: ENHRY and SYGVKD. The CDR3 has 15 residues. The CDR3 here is CAIRGDSGINSPLHF. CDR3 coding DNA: TGTGCCATCAGGGGGGACAGCGGGATTAATTCACCCCTCCACTTT.

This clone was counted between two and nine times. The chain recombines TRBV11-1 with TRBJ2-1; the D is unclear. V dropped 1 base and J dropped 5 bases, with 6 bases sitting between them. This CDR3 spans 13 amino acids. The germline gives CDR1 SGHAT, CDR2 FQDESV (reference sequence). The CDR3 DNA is TGTGCCAGCAGCTTAGGCCAGGACAATGAGCAGTTCTTC. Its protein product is CASSLGQDNEQFF.

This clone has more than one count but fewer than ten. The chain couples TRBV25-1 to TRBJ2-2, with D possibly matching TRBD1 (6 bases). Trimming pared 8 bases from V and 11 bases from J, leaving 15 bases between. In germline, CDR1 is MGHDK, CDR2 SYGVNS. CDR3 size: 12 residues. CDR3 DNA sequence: TGTGCCAGCTCCGAACAGGGTAGAGAGCTGTTTTTT. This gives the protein CASSEQGRELFF.

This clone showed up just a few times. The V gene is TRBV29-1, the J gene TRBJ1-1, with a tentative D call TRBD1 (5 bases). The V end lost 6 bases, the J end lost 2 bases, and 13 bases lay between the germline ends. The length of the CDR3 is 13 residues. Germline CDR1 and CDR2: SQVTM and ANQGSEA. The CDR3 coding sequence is TGCAGCGTGATGGGGCAGGATAACACTGAAGCTTTCTTT. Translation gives CSVMGQDNTEAFF.

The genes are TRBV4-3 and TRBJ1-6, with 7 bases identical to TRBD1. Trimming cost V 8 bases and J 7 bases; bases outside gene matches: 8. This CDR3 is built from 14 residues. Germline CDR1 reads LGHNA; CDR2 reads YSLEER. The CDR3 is CASGQAIGNSPLHF. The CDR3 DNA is TGCGCCAGCGGACAGGCTATCGGGAATTCACCCCTCCACTTT.

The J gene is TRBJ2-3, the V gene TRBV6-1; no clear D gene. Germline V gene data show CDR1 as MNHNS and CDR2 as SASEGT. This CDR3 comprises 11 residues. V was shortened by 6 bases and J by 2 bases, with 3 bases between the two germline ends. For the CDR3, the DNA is TGTGCCAGCAGGATCACAGATACGCAGTATTTT. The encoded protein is CASRITDTQYF.

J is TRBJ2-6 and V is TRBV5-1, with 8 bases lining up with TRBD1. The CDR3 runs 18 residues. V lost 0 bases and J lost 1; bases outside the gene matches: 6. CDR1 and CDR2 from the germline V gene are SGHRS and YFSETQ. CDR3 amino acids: CASSLVGQASSGANVLTF. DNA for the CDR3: TGCGCCAGCAGCTTGGTGGGACAGGCATCTTCTGGGGCCAACGTCCTGACTTTC. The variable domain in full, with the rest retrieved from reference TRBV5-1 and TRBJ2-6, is KAGVTQTPRYLIKTRGQQVTLSCSPISGHRSVSWYQQTPGQGLQFLFEYFSETQRNKGNFPGRFSGRQFSNSRSEMNVSTLELGDSALYLCASSLVGQASSGANVLTFGAGSRLTVL.

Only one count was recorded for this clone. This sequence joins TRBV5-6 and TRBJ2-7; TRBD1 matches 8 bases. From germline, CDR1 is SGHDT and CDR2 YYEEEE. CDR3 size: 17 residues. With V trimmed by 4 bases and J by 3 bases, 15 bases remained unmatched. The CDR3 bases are TGTGCCAGCAGCCCGAGGGGACAGGCCGGGACGGTCTACGAGCAGTACTTC. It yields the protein CASSPRGQAGTVYEQYF.

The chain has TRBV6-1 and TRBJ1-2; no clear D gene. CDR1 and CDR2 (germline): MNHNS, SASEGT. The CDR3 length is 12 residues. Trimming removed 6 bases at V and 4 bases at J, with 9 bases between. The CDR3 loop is CASRGAIYGYTF. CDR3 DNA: TGTGCCAGCAGAGGAGCTATCTATGGCTACACCTTC.

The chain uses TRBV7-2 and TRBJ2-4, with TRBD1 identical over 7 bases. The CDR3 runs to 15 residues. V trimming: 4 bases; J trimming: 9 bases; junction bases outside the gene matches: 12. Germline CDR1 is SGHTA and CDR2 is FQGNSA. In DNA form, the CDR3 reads TGTGCCAGCAGCTCATTCAAAGGGGGCCGGGGCATTCAGTACTTC. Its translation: CASSSFKGGRGIQYF.

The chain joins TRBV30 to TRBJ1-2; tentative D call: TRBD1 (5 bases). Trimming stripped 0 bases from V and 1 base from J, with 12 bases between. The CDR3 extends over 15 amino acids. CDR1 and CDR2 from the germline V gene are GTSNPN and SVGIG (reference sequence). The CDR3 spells CAWSVWTPDNYGYTF. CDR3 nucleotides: TGTGCCTGGAGTGTCTGGACACCCGATAACTATGGCTACACCTTC.

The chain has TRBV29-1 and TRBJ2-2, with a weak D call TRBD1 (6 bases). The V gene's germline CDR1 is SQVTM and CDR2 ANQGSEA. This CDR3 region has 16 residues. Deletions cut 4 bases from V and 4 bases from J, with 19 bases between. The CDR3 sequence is CSVGLRGHQATGELFF. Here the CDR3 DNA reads TGCAGCGTTGGGCTCAGGGGACATCAAGCCACCGGGGAGCTGTTTTTT.

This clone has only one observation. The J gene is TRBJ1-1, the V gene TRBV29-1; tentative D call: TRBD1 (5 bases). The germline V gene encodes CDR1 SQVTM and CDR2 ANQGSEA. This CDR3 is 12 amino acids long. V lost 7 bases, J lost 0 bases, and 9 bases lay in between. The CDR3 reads CSAGGVNTEAFF. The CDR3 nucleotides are TGCAGCGCCGGGGGGGTGAACACTGAAGCTTTCTTT.